This T cell receptor beta chain was observed in a study of OX40 agonist ivuxolimab in advanced cancers. Across the study: An agonistic anti-OX40 (CD134) antibody, ivuxolimab, was used to treat the patients.

Samples were taken at baseline and on day 1 of cycles 4 and 7. CDR3 length: 11 amino acids. V gave up 7 bases and J gave up 9 bases; unmatched junction bases: 5. CDR1 and CDR2 from the germline V gene are MNHEY and SVGAGI. Clones were sequenced by immunoSEQ multiplex PCR, and TCRdb holds only the in-frame ones, with some missing. The repertoire holds 70,000 to 90,000 clones, with under 95% as singletons. This clone has a single count. The chain is built from TRBV6-5 and TRBJ2-7; 8 nucleotides line up with TRBD2. The source material was CD4+ or CD8+ T cells sorted from blood, sampled in a trial of the OX40 agonist ivuxolimab. The clonotype comes from an adult with an advanced solid tumor such as melanoma, head and neck, liver or kidney cancer. CDR3: CASTAGGGQYF. Here the CDR3 DNA reads TGTGCCAGCACGGCGGGGGGAGGGCAGTACTTC.